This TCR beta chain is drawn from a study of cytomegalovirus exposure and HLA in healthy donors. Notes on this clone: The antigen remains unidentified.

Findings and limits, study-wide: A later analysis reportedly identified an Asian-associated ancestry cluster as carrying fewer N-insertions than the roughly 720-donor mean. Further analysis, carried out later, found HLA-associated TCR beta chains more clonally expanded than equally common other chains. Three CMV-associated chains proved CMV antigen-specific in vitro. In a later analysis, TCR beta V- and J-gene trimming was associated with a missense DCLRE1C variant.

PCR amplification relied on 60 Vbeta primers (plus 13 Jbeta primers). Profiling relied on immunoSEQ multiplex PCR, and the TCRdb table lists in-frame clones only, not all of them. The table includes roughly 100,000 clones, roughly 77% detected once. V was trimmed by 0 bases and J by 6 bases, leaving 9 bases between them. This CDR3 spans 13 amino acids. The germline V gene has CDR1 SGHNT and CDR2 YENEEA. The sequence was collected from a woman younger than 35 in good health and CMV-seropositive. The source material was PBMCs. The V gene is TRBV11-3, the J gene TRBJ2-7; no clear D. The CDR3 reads CASSLDRAREQYF. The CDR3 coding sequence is TGTGCCAGCAGCTTAGATCGAGCTCGCGAGCAGTACTTC.